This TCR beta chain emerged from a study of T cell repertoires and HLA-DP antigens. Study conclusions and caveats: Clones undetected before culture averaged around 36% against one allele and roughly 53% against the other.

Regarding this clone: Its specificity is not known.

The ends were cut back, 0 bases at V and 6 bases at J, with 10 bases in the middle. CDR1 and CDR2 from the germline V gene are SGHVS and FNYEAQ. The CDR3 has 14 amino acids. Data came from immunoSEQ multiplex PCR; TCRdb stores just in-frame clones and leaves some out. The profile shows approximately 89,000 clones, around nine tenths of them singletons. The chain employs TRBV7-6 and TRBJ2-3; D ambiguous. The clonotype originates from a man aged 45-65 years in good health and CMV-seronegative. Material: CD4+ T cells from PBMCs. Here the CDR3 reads CASSLASLRDTQYF. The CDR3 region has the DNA TGTGCCAGCAGCTTAGCTTCCCTCAGGGATACGCAGTATTTT.